This T cell receptor (beta chain) was documented in a study of blood T cell repertoires in COVID-19. Study-wide context: Whether acute or convalescent, the COVID-19 samples came from the United States, Italy and Spain.

CDR1 is LNHDA and CDR2 is SQIVND in the germline V gene (reference sequence). The CDR3 has 16 amino acids. V lost 4 bases and J lost 0; bases outside the gene matches: 6. TCRdb keeps only in-frame clones here, not all; method: immunoSEQ multiplex PCR. The table shows hundreds of thousands of clones, with 75% to 90% occurring only once. This receptor was obtained from a woman in her twenties or thirties with active or convalescent COVID-19. Sequenced: peripheral blood. The rearrangement links TRBV19 to TRBJ2-1; 7 bases align to TRBD2. The CDR3 reads CASSTGGLTSYNEQFF. The CDR3 nucleotides read TGTGCCAGTAGTACGGGAGGCCTGACCTCCTACAATGAGCAGTTCTTC.